This T cell receptor (beta chain) stems from a study of molecular identifiers for immune sequencing clone quantification. The germline gives CDR1 SGHVS, CDR2 FNYEAQ. There are 13 residues in the CDR3. V dropped 6 bases and J dropped 3; count of bases not matched to a gene: 3. TCRdb used MiXCR to reprocess the PCR reads, holding one entry per CDR3 protein. Of fewer than 100,000 distinct CDR3 sequences listed, around 23% were seen once; the top ten hold approximately 0.99%. The origin of this receptor is a human donor in good health. Some libraries in this study had Jurkat cell RNA spiked in. The chain links TRBV7-6 to TRBJ2-3; 7 bases map to TRBD2. The sequenced material came from naive CD8+ T cells from blood, with Jurkat cell RNA spiked in. As to subset: FACS-sorted CD8+CD4-CCR7+CD45RA+ naive T cells. Here the CDR3 DNA reads TGTGCCAGCAGGGCGGGGGAGACAGATACGCAGTATTTT. Translated, it gives CASRAGETDTQYF.